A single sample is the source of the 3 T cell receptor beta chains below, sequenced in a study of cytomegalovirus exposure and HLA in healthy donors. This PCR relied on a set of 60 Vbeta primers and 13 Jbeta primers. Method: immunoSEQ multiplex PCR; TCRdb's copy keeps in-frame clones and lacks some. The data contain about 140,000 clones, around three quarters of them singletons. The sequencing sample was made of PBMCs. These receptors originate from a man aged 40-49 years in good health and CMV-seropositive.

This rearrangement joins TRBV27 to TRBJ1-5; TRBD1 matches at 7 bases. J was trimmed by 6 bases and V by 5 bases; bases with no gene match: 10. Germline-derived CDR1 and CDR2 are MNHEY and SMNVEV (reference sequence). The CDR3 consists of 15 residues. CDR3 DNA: TGTGCCAGCAGTGGAGAGGGGGCTAGGGGTCAGCCCCAGCATTTT. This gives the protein CASSGEGARGQPQHF.

This CDR3 is CAISERGPDNSPLHF. CDR3 bases: TGTGCCATCAGTGAAAGGGGGCCCGATAATTCACCCCTCCACTTT. The V gene is TRBV10-3, the J gene TRBJ1-6; TRBD1 aligns across 7 bases. The CDR3 runs 15 residues. V trimming: 3 bases; J trimming: 5 bases; junction bases outside the gene matches: 4. CDR1 is ENHRY, CDR2 SYGVKD, per germline.

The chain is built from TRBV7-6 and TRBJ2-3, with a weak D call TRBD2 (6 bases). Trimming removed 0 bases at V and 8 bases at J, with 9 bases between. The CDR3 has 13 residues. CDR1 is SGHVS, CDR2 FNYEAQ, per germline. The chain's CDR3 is CASSLAVSGTQYF. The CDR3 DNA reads TGTGCCAGCAGCTTAGCGGTTAGCGGTACGCAGTATTTT.